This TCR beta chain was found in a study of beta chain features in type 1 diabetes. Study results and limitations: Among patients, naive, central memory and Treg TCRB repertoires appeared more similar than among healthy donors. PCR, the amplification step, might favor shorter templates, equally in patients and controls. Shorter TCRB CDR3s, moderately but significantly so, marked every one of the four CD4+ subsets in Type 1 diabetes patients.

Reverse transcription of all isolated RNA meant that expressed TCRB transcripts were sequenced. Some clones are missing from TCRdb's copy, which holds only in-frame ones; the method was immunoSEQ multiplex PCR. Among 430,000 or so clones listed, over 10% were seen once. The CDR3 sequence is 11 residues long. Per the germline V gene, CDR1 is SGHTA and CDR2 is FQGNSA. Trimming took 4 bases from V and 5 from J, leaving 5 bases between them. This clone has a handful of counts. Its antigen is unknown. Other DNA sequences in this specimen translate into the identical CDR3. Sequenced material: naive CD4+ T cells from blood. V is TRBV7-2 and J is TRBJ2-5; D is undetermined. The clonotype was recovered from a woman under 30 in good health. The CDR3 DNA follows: TGTGCCAGCAGCTCTCGGGAGACCCAGTACTTC. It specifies CASSSRETQYF. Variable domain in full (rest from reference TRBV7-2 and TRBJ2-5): GAGVSQSPSNKVTEKGKDVELRCDPISGHTALYWYRQSLGQGLEFLIYFQGNSAPDKSGLPSDRFSAERTGGSVSTLTIQRTQQEDSAVYLCASSSRETQYFGPGTRLLVL.